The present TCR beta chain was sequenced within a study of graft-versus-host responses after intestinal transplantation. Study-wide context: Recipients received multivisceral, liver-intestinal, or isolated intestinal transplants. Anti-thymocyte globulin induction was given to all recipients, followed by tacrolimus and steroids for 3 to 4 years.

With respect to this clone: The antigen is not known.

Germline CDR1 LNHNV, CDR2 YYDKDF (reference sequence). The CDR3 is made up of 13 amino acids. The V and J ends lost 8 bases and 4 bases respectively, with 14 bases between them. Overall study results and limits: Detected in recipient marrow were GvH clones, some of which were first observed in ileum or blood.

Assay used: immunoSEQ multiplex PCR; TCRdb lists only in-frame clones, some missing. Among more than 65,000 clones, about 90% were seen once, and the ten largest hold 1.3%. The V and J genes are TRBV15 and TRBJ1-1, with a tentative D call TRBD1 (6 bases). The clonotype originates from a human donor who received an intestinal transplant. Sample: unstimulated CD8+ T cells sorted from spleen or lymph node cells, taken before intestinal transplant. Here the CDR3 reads CATLGGALTEAFF. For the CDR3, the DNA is TGTGCCACCCTAGGGGGGGCCCTCACTGAAGCTTTCTTT.